A selection of T cell receptor beta chains follows, all from one sample in a study of OX40 agonist ivuxolimab in advanced cancers. Data came from immunoSEQ multiplex PCR; TCRdb stores just in-frame clones and leaves some out. The repertoire holds roughly 87,000 clones, with 92% as singletons. The material was CD4+ or CD8+ T cells sorted from blood, obtained in a trial of the OX40 agonist ivuxolimab. The receptor set was obtained from an adult with an advanced solid tumor such as melanoma, head and neck, liver or kidney cancer. Each CDR3 is given with its conserved first and last residue. D genes are given only for firm matches. A clone size is listed for some rows: how often the clone was seen (once, few, many), or a class if it is expanded.

abundance	d_gene	j_gene	v_gene	CDR3nt	CDR3aa
NA	NA	TRBJ2-2	TRBV5-1	TGCGCCAGCGGAGATTATGGCGGACCGAACACCGGGGAGCTGTTTTTT	CASGDYGGPNTGELFF
once	NA	TRBJ1-5	TRBV18	TGTGCCAGCTCCGCCGGGGGGGGTTTGGATCAGCCCCAGCATTTT	CASSAGGGLDQPQHF
NA	NA	TRBJ1-2	TRBV7-6	TGTGCCAGCAGCTTGTTGGGTTCAGGGGCGGGCTACACCTTC	CASSLLGSGAGYTF
NA	NA	TRBJ2-4	TRBV4-1	TGCGCCAGCAGCCAAGTGGGAACCAAAAACATTCAGTACTTC	CASSQVGTKNIQYF
NA	TRBD1	TRBJ1-2	TRBV7-9	TGTGCCAGCAGTTCGGGGACAGCGATCAACTATGGCTACACCTTC	CASSSGTAINYGYTF
once	NA	TRBJ2-5	TRBV9	TGTGCCAGCAGCGTAGGGGGAGAAGAGACCCAGTACTTC	CASSVGGEETQYF
NA	NA	TRBJ1-1	TRBV10-3	TGTGCCATCAGCGCCTCCGGGACCTCCGAAGCTTTCTTT	CAISASGTSEAFF
NA	NA	TRBJ2-7	TRBV14	TGTGCCAGCAGCCACGGGTACGAGCAGTACTTC	CASSHGYEQYF
NA	NA	TRBJ1-1	TRBV11-1	TGTGCCAGCAGCTTCTATGAGGGCGCTGAAGCTTTCTTT	CASSFYEGAEAFF
once	NA	TRBJ1-2	TRBV25-1	TGTGCCAGCAGTGAGGTTACCTTCTATGGCTACACCTTC	CASSEVTFYGYTF
NA	TRBD2	TRBJ2-1	TRBV27	TGTGCCAGCAGTTTGAGACTAGCGGACAATGAGCAGTTCTTC	CASSLRLADNEQFF
NA	TRBD2	TRBJ2-1	TRBV7-8	TGTGCCAGCAGCACAGCCCTAGCGGGGGTTTCCAATGAGCAGTTCTTC	CASSTALAGVSNEQFF
NA	NA	TRBJ1-1	TRBV11-2	TGTGCCAGCAGCACAGGGACCCGAAATGAAGCTTTCTTT	CASSTGTRNEAFF
NA	NA	TRBJ2-3	TRBV5-1	TGCGCCAGCAGGGAGGGGAACACAGATACGCAGTATTTT	CASREGNTDTQYF
NA	NA	TRBJ1-2	TRBV7-2	TGTGCCAGCAGCTTAGTGCCAGGCATATACTTCTATGGCTACACCTTC	CASSLVPGIYFYGYTF
NA	NA	TRBJ2-2	TRBV19	TGTGCCAGTAGTATACCTCAGGGCACCGGGGAGCTGTTTTTT	CASSIPQGTGELFF
NA	TRBD1	TRBJ2-1	TRBV6-5	TGTGCCAGCAGTTGGACAGGGAGCTCCTACAATGAGCAGTTCTTC	CASSWTGSSYNEQFF
NA	NA	TRBJ2-2	TRBV6-6	TGTGCCAGCAGTTACTCGACGTACCCCGGGGAGCTGTTTTTT	CASSYSTYPGELFF
NA	TRBD1	TRBJ1-1	TRBV6-6	TGTGCCAGCACCCTCTCAGGGGGCCTGATCACTGAAGCTTTCTTT	CASTLSGGLITEAFF
NA	NA	TRBJ2-4	TRBV7-9	TGTGCCAGCAGCCCAAGGACGGGTGAGCAAAACATTCAGTACTTC	CASSPRTGEQNIQYF
NA	NA	TRBJ1-2	TRBV7-6	TGTGCCAGCAGCGCTTCGACGGGTCACGACTACACCTTC	CASSASTGHDYTF
NA	NA	TRBJ2-7	TRBV27	TGTGCCAGCAGTACCCTCGGGGGGCGGGGCTCCTACGAGCAGTACTTC	CASSTLGGRGSYEQYF
NA	NA	TRBJ2-3	TRBV10-2	TGCGCCAGCAGTGCTGGGGCCCGGGATACGCAGTATTTT	CASSAGARDTQYF
NA	TRBD2	TRBJ2-1	TRBV13	TGTGCCAGCAGCTTAGTTCGGCTAGCGGGGGGGAATGAGCAGTTCTTC	CASSLVRLAGGNEQFF
NA	NA	TRBJ2-5	TRBV10-3	TGTGCCATCAGTGACGCCGGGGGCCAAGAGACCCAGTACTTC	CAISDAGGQETQYF
NA	NA	TRBJ1-2	TRBV29-1	TGCAGCGTTGAAAGTTCAGCTAACTATGGCTACACCTTC	CSVESSANYGYTF
NA	NA	TRBJ1-5	TRBV27	TGTGCCAGCAGCTTAATCGGGCCTGACTGGGGCAATCAGCCCCAGCATTTT	CASSLIGPDWGNQPQHF
once	NA	TRBJ2-7	TRBV29-1	TGCAGCGTTGGGTCGGGGGAGTTCCACGAGCAGTACTTC	CSVGSGEFHEQYF
NA	TRBD1	TRBJ1-2	TRBV7-9	TGTGCCAGCAGCCCCAGGGGGGGCAACTATGGCTACACCTTC	CASSPRGGNYGYTF
NA	TRBD1	TRBJ1-5	TRBV27	TGTGCCAGCAGCCCCGGGACAGGGGGTAGCAATCAGCCCCAGCATTTT	CASSPGTGGSNQPQHF
NA	NA	TRBJ1-3	TRBV9	TGTGCCAGCAGCGTAGACGGCTATTCTGGAAACACCATATATTTT	CASSVDGYSGNTIYF
NA	TRBD2	TRBJ2-1	TRBV11-2	TGTGCCAGCAGGAGTCCTCGCGGGGGGGATTACAATGAGCAGTTCTTC	CASRSPRGGDYNEQFF
NA	NA	TRBJ2-2	TRBV6-6	TGTGCCAGCAGTTACTTACAGCCAAACACCGGGGAGCTGTTTTTT	CASSYLQPNTGELFF
NA	NA	TRBJ1-2	TRBV4-3	TGCGCCAGCAGCCAAGATCTAACAGAGGATCCCTATGGCTACACCTTC	CASSQDLTEDPYGYTF
once	NA	TRBJ2-5	TRBV7-9	TGTGCCAGCAGCGGATGGGGAGAGACCCAGTACTTC	CASSGWGETQYF
NA	NA	TRBJ2-3	TRBV10-1	TGCGCCAGCAGGAGGGGGTTTGAAGATACGCAGTATTTT	CASRRGFEDTQYF
NA	NA	TRBJ1-2	TRBV4-1	TGCGCCAGCAGCCAAGATAACGGTGCCCTCTATGGCTACACCTTC	CASSQDNGALYGYTF
NA	NA	TRBJ2-7	TRBV6-6	TGTGCCAGCAGTTACTCGGGACCAAGGGCCGAGCAGTACTTC	CASSYSGPRAEQYF
NA	NA	TRBJ1-4	TRBV5-5	TGTGCCAGCAGCACGTACCCAAATGAAAAACTGTTTTTT	CASSTYPNEKLFF
NA	TRBD2	TRBJ2-4	TRBV29-1	TGCAGCGTTGGGGGACGACTAGCGGGGGCCCCGGACAAAAACATTCAGTACTTC	CSVGGRLAGAPDKNIQYF
NA	TRBD1	TRBJ1-2	TRBV7-8	TGTGCCAGCAGCGTACCGGGACAGGGGCATGGGAATGGCTACACCTTC	CASSVPGQGHGNGYTF
NA	NA	TRBJ2-7	TRBV5-5	TGTGCCAGCAGCTGGGGGCCGTCCTACGAGCAGTACTTC	CASSWGPSYEQYF
medium-sized	TRBD2	TRBJ2-7	TRBV4-1	TGCGCCAGCAGCCTTAGCGGGGGGCCCTCCTACGAGCAGTACTTC	CASSLSGGPSYEQYF
NA	NA	TRBJ2-7	TRBV2	TGTGCCAGCAGTGAAGTTCCGGGCCCCTCAGCTTTC	CASSEVPGPSAF
once	NA	TRBJ1-1	TRBV10-1	TGCGCCAGCAGTGAGTCTAGGGCCACTGAAGCTTTCTTT	CASSESRATEAFF
NA	TRBD1	TRBJ1-1	TRBV20-1	TGCAGTGCTCCACAGGGGGCTGCTTTCTTT	CSAPQGAAFF
NA	NA	TRBJ1-4	TRBV27	TGTGCCAGCAGTTTGGGGACCAAAGGGGAAAAACTGTTTTTT	CASSLGTKGEKLFF
NA	NA	TRBJ1-2	TRBV11-2	TGTGCCAGCAGCTCCGGCCTCTATGGCTACACCTTC	CASSSGLYGYTF
NA	TRBD1	TRBJ1-2	TRBV9	TGTGCCAGCAGCTACGGGACAGGGGGTGGCTACACCTTC	CASSYGTGGGYTF
NA	NA	TRBJ1-4	TRBV5-1	TGCGCCAGCAGCTTGCACAGCCCTGCAACTAATGAAAAACTGTTTTTT	CASSLHSPATNEKLFF
NA	TRBD1	TRBJ1-1	TRBV6-5	TGTGCCAGCAATACCGGACAGGGCACTGAAGCTTTCTTT	CASNTGQGTEAFF
NA	NA	TRBJ2-1	TRBV6-1	TGTGCCAGCAGCCTTGGACAGAATGAGCAGTTCTTC	CASSLGQNEQFF
NA	NA	TRBJ2-7	TRBV7-9	TGTGCCAGCAGCTTCGCAGGGACGGTGTACGAGCAGTACTTC	CASSFAGTVYEQYF
NA	NA	TRBJ2-2	TRBV18	TGTGCCAGCTCACCACTACAGGGAATTCACACCGGGGAGCTGTTTTTT	CASSPLQGIHTGELFF
NA	NA	TRBJ1-3	TRBV7-9	TGTGCCAGCAGCTTAAGGACAGCGACCTCTGGAAACACCATATATTTT	CASSLRTATSGNTIYF
once	TRBD1	TRBJ1-2	TRBV5-1	TGCGCCAGCAGCATCCACGACAGGGGGACCTATGGCTACACCTTC	CASSIHDRGTYGYTF
once	NA	TRBJ2-5	TRBV11-2	TGTGCCAGCAGCTTAGTCCTCTGGGAGACCCAGTACTTC	CASSLVLWETQYF
NA	NA	TRBJ2-7	TRBV19	TGTGCCAGTAGTCCCTCGATTGGGTCCTACGAGCAGTACTTC	CASSPSIGSYEQYF
NA	NA	TRBJ2-7	TRBV30	TGTGCCTGGAGTGAGTCGGCCGAGCAGTACTTC	CAWSESAEQYF
NA	NA	TRBJ2-1	TRBV7-2	TGTGCCAGCAGCTTAGTTGGGGCTGATCAGGGGCAGTTCTTC	CASSLVGADQGQFF